The 31 T cell receptor beta chains in this list originate from one sample, sequenced in a study of post-analysis software for immune sequencing data. Study-level points and caveats: Controls had lower frequencies than patients of about 5 TRBV segments, which included TRBV5-6, TRBV5-1 and TRBV20-1.

Unique molecular identifiers had been added to the TCR beta cDNA libraries. Each CDR3 protein is one row after TCRdb ran MiXCR on the PCR reads. The sample holds around 770,000 distinct CDR3 sequences, about 45% seen once. These receptors' targets are unknown. The sequenced sample was blood. Source of these receptors: a girl aged 10-17 years with multiple sclerosis.

This rearrangement joins TRBV28 to TRBJ2-7, with D possibly matching TRBD1 (6 bases). Trimming removed 6 bases at V and 6 bases at J, with 21 bases between. This CDR3 comprises 15 residues. The germline CDR1 and CDR2 sequences are MDHEN and SYDVKM. The CDR3 protein is CASSRRTALPGEQYF. The CDR3 bases are TGTGCCAGCAGCCGCAGGACAGCCCTTCCTGGCGAGCAGTACTTC.

V is TRBV20-1 and J is TRBJ1-2, with D tentatively TRBD1 (5 bases). Trimming removed 1 base at V and 2 bases at J, with 20 bases between. This CDR3 comprises 17 residues. Germline CDR1 reads DFQATT; CDR2 reads SNEGSKA (reference sequence). CDR3 loop: CSARAGGEVGPNYGYTF. As DNA, the CDR3 is TGCAGTGCTAGAGCGGGGGGGGAGGTAGGGCCAAACTATGGCTACACCTTC.

For the CDR3, the DNA is TGCAGTGCTAGAGATTGGGTGGCAGGGGGCAATGGCGAGCAGTACTTC. As protein: CSARDWVAGGNGEQYF. This chain connects TRBV20-1 to TRBJ2-7, with 8 positions matching TRBD1. V shed 0 bases and J 6 bases; nucleotides not matched to a gene: 13. The CDR3 sequence is 16 residues long. Germline V gene data show CDR1 as DFQATT and CDR2 as SNEGSKA (reference sequence).

This clonotype has at least ten counts. The chain uses TRBV27 and TRBJ2-7; D unclear. Trimming cost V 3 bases and J 1 base, with 7 bases left between them. From germline, CDR1 is MNHEY and CDR2 SMNVEV (reference sequence). CDR3 size: 13 residues. Here the CDR3 reads CASSFAPSYEQYF. As DNA, the CDR3 is TGTGCCAGCAGTTTTGCACCATCCTACGAGCAGTACTTC.

The CDR3 DNA is TGTGCCAGCAGTCCTAACCTAGCGGACAACACAGATACGCAGTATTTT. This sequence encodes CASSPNLADNTDTQYF. The chain uses TRBV5-6 and TRBJ2-3; TRBD2 aligns across 7 bases. Germline loops: CDR1 SGHDT, CDR2 YYEEEE. V shed 5 bases, J shed 2 bases, and the junction held 11 bases outside the gene matches. CDR3 length: 16 amino acids.

The J gene is TRBJ2-3, the V gene TRBV11-2; the D is unclear. This CDR3 spans 15 amino acids. V shed 1 base and J shed 2 bases, with 10 bases lying between them. Germline CDR1 SGHAT, CDR2 FQNNGV. For the CDR3, the DNA is TGTGCCAGCAGCTTAGTAGGCCTTTTCACAGATACGCAGTATTTT. It yields the protein CASSLVGLFTDTQYF.

The J gene is TRBJ2-1, the V gene TRBV3-1; perhaps TRBD2 as D (6 bases). Trimming took off 2 bases at V and 7 bases at J, with 12 bases between the two ends. This CDR3 has 14 residues. Per germline, CDR1 LGHDT and CDR2 YNNKEL (reference sequence). CDR3 protein: CASSQTGVVNEQFF. The CDR3 nucleotides are TGTGCCAGCAGCCAAACGGGAGTGGTGAATGAGCAGTTCTTC.

This chain connects TRBV29-1 to TRBJ1-2; D gene unclear. Germline loops: CDR1 SQVTM, CDR2 ANQGSEA. Trimming shortened V by 4 bases and J by 2 bases, and 8 bases separated the two germline ends. This CDR3 has 12 amino acids. The CDR3 protein is CSVAIANYGYTF. CDR3 nucleotide sequence: TGCAGCGTTGCTATCGCAAACTATGGCTACACCTTC.

This sequence joins TRBV7-9 and TRBJ1-2, with 7 bases identical to TRBD1. V gave up 1 base and J gave up 6 bases; unmatched junction bases: 8. This CDR3 is 15 amino acids long. Germline values: CDR1 SEHNR, CDR2 FQNEAQ (reference sequence). CDR3 sequence (DNA): TGTGCCAGCAGCTTAGGACAGGGCCCAGAGAATGGCTACACCTTC. It encodes CASSLGQGPENGYTF.

The CDR3 spells CASSLTRQGGSPLHF. CDR3 nucleotide sequence: TGTGCCAGCAGCTTAACGAGGCAGGGCGGTTCACCCCTCCACTTT. V and J are TRBV9 and TRBJ1-6; D perhaps matches TRBD1 (5 bases). Germline V gene lookup returns CDR1 SGDLS and CDR2 YYNGEE. The CDR3 loop spans 15 amino acids. The ends were cut back, 4 bases at V and 9 bases at J, with 17 bases in the middle.

The chain has TRBV25-1 and TRBJ2-1; no reliable D call. Germline lookup yields CDR1 MGHDK and CDR2 SYGVNS. Trimming pared 0 bases from V and 0 bases from J, leaving 9 bases between. There are 16 residues in the CDR3. The CDR3 sequence is CASSEYGLSSYNEQFF. The CDR3 DNA is TGTGCCAGCAGTGAATATGGGTTAAGCTCCTACAATGAGCAGTTCTTC.

In its sample, this clonotype was seen a few times. J is TRBJ2-1 and V is TRBV5-1; D might be TRBD2 (6 bases). The germline V and J ends were trimmed by 0 bases and 4 bases, with 11 bases remaining between them. Looked up from germline, CDR1 is SGHRS and CDR2 is YFSETQ. The CDR3 runs 15 residues. The CDR3 DNA sequence: TGCGCCAGCAGCTTGGAGGTAGCGGAATACAATGAGCAGTTCTTC. This sequence encodes CASSLEVAEYNEQFF.

This clonotype was detected once. V is TRBV2 and J is TRBJ2-7; no clear D gene. This CDR3 contains 16 residues. V lost 0 bases to trimming and J lost 1 base, with 13 bases between them. Germline CDR1 SNHLY, CDR2 FYNNEI. The CDR3 loop is CASSEALDRRSYEQYF. DNA for the CDR3: TGTGCCAGCAGTGAAGCGCTAGACCGCAGATCCTACGAGCAGTACTTC. The full variable domain, completed using reference TRBV2 and TRBJ2-7, is EPEVTQTPSHQVTQMGQEVILRCVPISNHLYFYWYRQILGQKVEFLVSFYNNEISEKSEIFDDQFSVERPDGSNFTLKIRSTKLEDSAMYFCASSEALDRRSYEQYFGPGTRLTVT.

The CDR3 loop is CASSESTGGTGELFF. The CDR3 DNA reads TGCGCCAGCAGTGAGTCGACCGGGGGCACCGGGGAGCTGTTTTTT. This chain joins TRBV10-2 and TRBJ2-2; weak D call: TRBD2 (6 bases). The CDR3 has 15 residues. V dropped 0 bases and J dropped 4 bases, with 9 bases sitting between them. Germline V CDR1 and CDR2: WSHSY, SAAADI.

The genes are TRBV7-9 and TRBJ2-5; 10 bases map to TRBD2. This CDR3 is built from 15 residues. V shed 1 base and J 4 bases; nucleotides not matched to a gene: 3. Germline CDR1 reads SEHNR; CDR2 reads FQNEAQ (reference sequence). The CDR3 bases are TGTGCCAGCAGCTTAGGGTCTAGCGGGAGAGAGACCCAGTACTTC. It specifies CASSLGSSGRETQYF. Together with reference TRBV7-9 and TRBJ2-5, the CDR3 gives the full variable domain: DTGVSQNPRHKITKRGQNVTFRCDPISEHNRLYWYRQTLGQGPEFLTYFQNEAQLEKSRLLSDRFSAERPKGSFSTLEIQRTEQGDSAMYLCASSLGSSGRETQYFGPGTRLLVL.

The chain is built from TRBV6-1 and TRBJ2-3; D is ambiguous. The CDR3 covers 15 residues. The germline V and J ends were trimmed by 6 bases and 0 bases, with 13 bases remaining between them. The V gene's germline CDR1 is MNHNS and CDR2 SASEGT. Here the CDR3 reads CASRPPGSSTDTQYF. In DNA, the CDR3 is TGTGCCAGCAGGCCCCCAGGATCTAGCACAGATACGCAGTATTTT.

Notes on this clonotype: At one of its ends the junction is not consistent with the germline gene, which may arise from a read error. V gene TRBV18 combines with J gene TRBJ1-1; D gene uncertain. CDR1 and CDR2 (germline): KGHSH, LQKENI. The length of the CDR3 is 13 residues. In nucleotides, the CDR3 is TGTGCCTGCTCACCAAAAACGAACACTGAAGCTTTCTTT. Amino acid sequence: CACSPKTNTEAFF.

In this sample, this clonotype turned up a few times. The chain employs TRBV9 and TRBJ2-5; D not resolved. V lost 0 bases, J lost 2 bases, and 11 bases lay in between. The CDR3 length is 15 residues. Germline V gene lookup returns CDR1 SGDLS and CDR2 YYNGEE. The CDR3 region has the DNA TGTGCCAGCAGCGTAGGAACAGCCACTCAAGAGACCCAGTACTTC. This encodes CASSVGTATQETQYF. The whole variable domain, filled in from reference TRBV9 and TRBJ2-5, reads DSGVTQTPKHLITATGQRVTLRCSPRSGDLSVYWYQQSLDQGLQFLIQYYNGEERAKGNILERFSAQQFPDLHSELNLSSLELGDSALYFCASSVGTATQETQYFGPGTRLLVL.

This clonotype was seen a few times. The CDR3 DNA sequence: TGTGCCACCAGCGGCGGTCCCTACGAGCAGTACTTC. Translating it yields CATSGGPYEQYF. V is TRBV28 and J is TRBJ2-7; TRBD2 is a possible D gene (5 bases). The V and J ends lost 10 bases and 2 bases respectively, with 12 bases between them. This CDR3 has 12 residues. Looked up from germline, CDR1 is MDHEN and CDR2 is SYDVKM.

The chain couples TRBV15 to TRBJ2-5; TRBD2 matches at 10 bases. The last part of the DNA fits TRBJ2-7 better; the J call may be wrong. Germline CDR1 LNHNV, CDR2 YYDKDF (reference sequence). The CDR3 is made up of 15 amino acids. The CDR3 here is CATSFLAGETYEQYF. CDR3 in DNA: TGTGCCACCAGCTTCCTAGCGGGAGAGACCTACGAGCAGTACTTC.

V is TRBV5-1 and J is TRBJ2-3, with 7 bases identical to TRBD2. The CDR3 length is 14 residues. The germline CDR1 and CDR2 sequences are SGHRS and YFSETQ. V lost 0 bases and J lost 4; bases outside the gene matches: 2. The CDR3 bases are TGCGCCAGCAGCTTGGAGGGAGGGGCAGATACGCAGTATTTT. Amino acids: CASSLEGGADTQYF.

The rearrangement joins TRBV3-1 to TRBJ2-1; D gene unclear. The germline V gene encodes CDR1 LGHDT and CDR2 YNNKEL (reference sequence). This CDR3 has 15 residues. V was shortened by 4 bases and J by 0 bases, with 10 bases between the two germline ends. CDR3 amino acids: CASSRSESSYNEQFF. The CDR3 DNA reads TGTGCCAGCAGCCGAAGTGAAAGCTCCTACAATGAGCAGTTCTTC.

The chain joins TRBV29-1 to TRBJ1-2, with a possible D match to TRBD1 (5 bases). CDR1 and CDR2 (germline): SQVTM, ANQGSEA. CDR3 length equals 14 residues. V shed 4 bases and J shed 5 bases, with 17 bases lying between them. The CDR3 sequence: CSVVGGTDDYGYTF. The DNA of the CDR3 is TGCAGCGTTGTCGGAGGGACGGATGATTATGGCTACACCTTC.

The chain couples TRBV7-8 to TRBJ2-5; 12 positions agree with TRBD1. The closer fit of TRBJ2-7 to the DNA end suggests the J call may be wrong. The length of the CDR3 is 16 residues. Germline V CDR1 and CDR2: SGHVS, FQNEAQ. CDR3 DNA sequence: TGTGCCAGCAGCTTCGAGGGGACAGGGGGCCGGTACGAGCAGTACTTC. Encoded protein: CASSFEGTGGRYEQYF.

The chain joins TRBV2 to TRBJ2-7; D perhaps matches TRBD2 (5 bases). CDR1 and CDR2 from the germline V gene are SNHLY and FYNNEI. V was trimmed by 4 bases and J by 4 bases, leaving 11 bases between them. CDR3 length: 13 amino acids. Here the CDR3 DNA reads TGTGCCAGCAGTGGTGACTACGTATACGAGCAGTACTTC. Translating gives CASSGDYVYEQYF. Filled out from reference TRBV2 and TRBJ2-7, the complete variable domain reads EPEVTQTPSHQVTQMGQEVILRCVPISNHLYFYWYRQILGQKVEFLVSFYNNEISEKSEIFDDQFSVERPDGSNFTLKIRSTKLEDSAMYFCASSGDYVYEQYFGPGTRLTVT.

V usage is TRBV13 and J usage is TRBJ2-7; 9 bases match TRBD2. V trimming: 4 bases; J trimming: 3 bases; junction bases outside the gene matches: 4. The CDR3 consists of 14 residues. CDR1 and CDR2 from the germline V gene are PRHDT and FYEKMQ (reference sequence). The CDR3 nucleotides are TGTGCCAGCAGCTCGGGACTAGCCAACTACGAGCAGTACTTC. Amino acids: CASSSGLANYEQYF.

V is TRBV5-6 and J is TRBJ1-2; D might be TRBD1 (6 bases). The CDR3 extends over 13 amino acids. Germline V lookup: CDR1 SGHDT, CDR2 YYEEEE. The V and J ends lost 9 bases and 5 bases respectively, with 17 bases between them. In nucleotides, the CDR3 is TGTGCCACCGGAGGGGGTTTCGAGTATGGCTACACCTTC. Translated, it gives CATGGGFEYGYTF.

A remark on this clonotype: A much more abundant neighbour one base away suggests this may be a read error. The chain has TRBV24-1 and TRBJ2-1; TRBD2 might be the D (5 bases). The CDR3 is made up of 13 amino acids. CDR1 is KGHDR and CDR2 is SFDVKD in the germline V gene. The CDR3 spells CATSDRGLGELFF. CDR3 sequence (DNA): TGTGCCACCAGTGATCGGGGTCTTGGTGAGCTGTTCTTC.

The CDR3 loop reads CASSLRIAGLQETQYF. Here the CDR3 DNA reads TGTGCCAGCAGCTTAAGAATAGCGGGACTCCAGGAGACCCAGTACTTC. This sequence joins TRBV11-2 and TRBJ2-7; TRBD2 matches at 8 bases. The DNA matches TRBJ2-5 better at its end, which makes the J call doubtful. The CDR3 has 16 amino acids. Germline loops: CDR1 SGHAT, CDR2 FQNNGV.

Remarks on this clonotype: A much larger clone differs by one base, so this may be a read error. The chain is built from TRBV25-1 and TRBJ2-7; D not certain. The J call may be in error: the DNA end matches TRBJ2-5 better. This CDR3 has 11 residues. Germline V lookup: CDR1 MGHDK, CDR2 SYGVNS. CDR3 nucleotides: TGTGCCAGCAGTGAATGGCAGACCCAGTACTTC. It translates to CASSEWQTQYF.

The CDR3: CASSPVEGGQYNEQFF. CDR3 sequence (DNA): TGCGCCAGCAGCCCGGTGGAGGGAGGTCAATACAATGAGCAGTTCTTC. The chain joins TRBV5-1 to TRBJ2-1; tentatively, D is TRBD2 (6 bases). V was cut by 4 bases and J by 4 bases, with 18 bases left in between. Germline CDR1 SGHRS, CDR2 YFSETQ. The CDR3 consists of 16 residues.